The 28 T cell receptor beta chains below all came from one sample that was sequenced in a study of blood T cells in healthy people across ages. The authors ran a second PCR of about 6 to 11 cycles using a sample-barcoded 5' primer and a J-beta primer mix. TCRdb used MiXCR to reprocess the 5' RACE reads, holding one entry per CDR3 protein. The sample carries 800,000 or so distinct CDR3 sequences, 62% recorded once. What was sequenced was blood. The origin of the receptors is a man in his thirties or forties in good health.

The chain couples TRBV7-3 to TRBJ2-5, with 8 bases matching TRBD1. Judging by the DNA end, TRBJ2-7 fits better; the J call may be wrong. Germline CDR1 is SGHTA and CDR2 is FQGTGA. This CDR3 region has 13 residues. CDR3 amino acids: CASSPTDRDEQYF. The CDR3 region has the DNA TGTGCCAGCAGTCCAACGGACAGGGACGAGCAGTACTTC.

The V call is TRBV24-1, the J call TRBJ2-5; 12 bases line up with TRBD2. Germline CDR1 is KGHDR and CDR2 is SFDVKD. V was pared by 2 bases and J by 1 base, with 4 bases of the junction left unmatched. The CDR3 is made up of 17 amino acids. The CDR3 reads CATSDSLAGGLQETQYF. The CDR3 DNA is TGTGCCACCAGTGATTCTCTAGCGGGGGGGCTCCAAGAGACCCAGTACTTC.

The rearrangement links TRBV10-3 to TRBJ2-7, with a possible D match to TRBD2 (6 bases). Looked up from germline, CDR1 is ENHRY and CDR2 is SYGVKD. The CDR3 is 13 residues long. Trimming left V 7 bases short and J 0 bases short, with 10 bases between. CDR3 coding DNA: TGTGCCATCACCCCGGGGGACTCCTACGAGCAGTACTTC. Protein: CAITPGDSYEQYF.

The CDR3 here is CASSLAASGGDEQYF. CDR3 in DNA: TGTGCCAGCAGTTTAGCAGCTAGCGGGGGGGATGAGCAGTACTTC. J is TRBJ2-7 and V is TRBV28; 12 positions agree with TRBD2. V shed 2 bases, J shed 7 bases, and the junction held 6 bases outside the gene matches. The CDR3 contains 15 residues. Germline V gives CDR1 MDHEN, CDR2 SYDVKM.

The CDR3 DNA reads TGTGCCAGCAAGTTGGGTACAGCGCCCTCCTACGAGCAGTACTTC. It codes for CASKLGTAPSYEQYF. V is TRBV28 and J is TRBJ2-7; D unclear. The germline V and J ends were trimmed by 7 bases and 0 bases, with 16 bases remaining between them. Germline CDR1 is MDHEN and CDR2 is SYDVKM. The CDR3 runs 15 residues.

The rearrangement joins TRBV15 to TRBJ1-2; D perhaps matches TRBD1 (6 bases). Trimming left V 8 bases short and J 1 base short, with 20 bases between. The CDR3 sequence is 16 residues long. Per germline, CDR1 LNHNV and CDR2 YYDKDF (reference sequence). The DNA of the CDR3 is TGTGCCACCGGCACCTATGTGGACAGTTTTAACTATGGCTACACCTTC. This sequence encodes CATGTYVDSFNYGYTF.

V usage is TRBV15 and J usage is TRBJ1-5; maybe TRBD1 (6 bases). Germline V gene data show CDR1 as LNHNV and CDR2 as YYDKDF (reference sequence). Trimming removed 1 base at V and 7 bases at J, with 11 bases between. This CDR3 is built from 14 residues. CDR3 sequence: CATSRAGGRQPQHF. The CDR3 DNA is TGTGCCACCAGCAGAGCTGGGGGGCGGCAGCCCCAGCATTTT.

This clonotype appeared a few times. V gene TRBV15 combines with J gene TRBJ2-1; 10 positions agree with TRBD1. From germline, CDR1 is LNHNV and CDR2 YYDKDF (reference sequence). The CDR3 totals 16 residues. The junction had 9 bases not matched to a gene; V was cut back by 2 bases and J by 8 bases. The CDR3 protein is CATSRRQGAYGDEQFF. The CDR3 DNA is TGTGCCACCAGCAGAAGACAGGGGGCTTATGGGGATGAGCAGTTCTTC.

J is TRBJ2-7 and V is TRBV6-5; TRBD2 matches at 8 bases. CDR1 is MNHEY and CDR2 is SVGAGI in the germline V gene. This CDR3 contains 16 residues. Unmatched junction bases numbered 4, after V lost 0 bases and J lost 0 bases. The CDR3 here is CASSYSLAGFSYEQYF. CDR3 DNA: TGTGCCAGCAGTTACTCGTTAGCGGGGTTCTCCTACGAGCAGTACTTC.

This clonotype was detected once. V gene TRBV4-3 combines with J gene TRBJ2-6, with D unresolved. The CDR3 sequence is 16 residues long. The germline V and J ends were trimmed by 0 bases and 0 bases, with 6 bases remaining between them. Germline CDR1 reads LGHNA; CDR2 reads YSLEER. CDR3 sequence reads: CASSQEGNSGANVLTF. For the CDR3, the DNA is TGCGCCAGCAGCCAAGAAGGGAACTCTGGGGCCAACGTCCTGACTTTC.

The CDR3: CASSQVHTLYEQYF. The CDR3 coding sequence is TGCGCCAGCAGCCAAGTACACACCCTATACGAGCAGTACTTC. V is TRBV4-1 and J is TRBJ2-7; the D is unclear. The CDR3 loop spans 14 amino acids. The V end was cut by 1 base, the J end by 4 bases, with 11 bases between. Germline V gives CDR1 MGHRA, CDR2 YSYEKL.

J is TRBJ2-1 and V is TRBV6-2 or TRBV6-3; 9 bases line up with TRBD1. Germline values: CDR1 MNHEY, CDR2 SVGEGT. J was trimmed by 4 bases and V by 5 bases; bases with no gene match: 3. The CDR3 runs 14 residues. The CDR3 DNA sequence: TGTGCCAGCAGTGACGGGACAGGGTACAATGAGCAGTTCTTC. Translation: CASSDGTGYNEQFF.

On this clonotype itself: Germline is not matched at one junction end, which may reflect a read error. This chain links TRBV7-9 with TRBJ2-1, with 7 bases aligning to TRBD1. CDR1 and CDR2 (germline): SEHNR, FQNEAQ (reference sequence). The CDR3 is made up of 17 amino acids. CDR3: CASSARQGRASYKEQFF. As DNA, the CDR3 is TGTGCCAGCAGCGCCAGACAGGGTCGAGCCTCCTACAAGGAGCAGTTCTTC.

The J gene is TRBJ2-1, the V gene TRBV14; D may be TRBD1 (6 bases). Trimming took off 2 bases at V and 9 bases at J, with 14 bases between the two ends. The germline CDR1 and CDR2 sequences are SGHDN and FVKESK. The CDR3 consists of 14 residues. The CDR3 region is CASSQYRVRSEQFF. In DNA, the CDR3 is TGTGCCAGCAGCCAATACAGGGTTCGTAGTGAGCAGTTCTTC.

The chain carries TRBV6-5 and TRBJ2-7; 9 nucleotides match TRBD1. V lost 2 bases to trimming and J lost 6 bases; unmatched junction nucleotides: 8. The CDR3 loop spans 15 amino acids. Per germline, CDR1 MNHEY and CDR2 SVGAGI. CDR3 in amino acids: CASSYVRDREGEQYF. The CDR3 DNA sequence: TGTGCCAGCAGTTACGTCCGGGACAGGGAGGGCGAGCAGTACTTC.

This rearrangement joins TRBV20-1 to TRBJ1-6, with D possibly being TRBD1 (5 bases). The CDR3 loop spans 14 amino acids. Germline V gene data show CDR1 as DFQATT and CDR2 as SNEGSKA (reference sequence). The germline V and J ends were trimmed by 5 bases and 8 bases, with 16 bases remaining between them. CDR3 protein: CSAGGGPRDSPLHF. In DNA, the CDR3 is TGCAGTGCTGGGGGGGGACCGCGGGATTCACCCCTCCACTTT.

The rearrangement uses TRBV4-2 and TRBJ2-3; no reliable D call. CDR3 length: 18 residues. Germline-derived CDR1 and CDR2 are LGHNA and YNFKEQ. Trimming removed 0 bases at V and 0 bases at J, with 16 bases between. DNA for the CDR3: TGTGCCAGCAGCCAAGAAGTGGAGATTGCAGCTAGCACAGATACGCAGTATTTT. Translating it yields CASSQEVEIAASTDTQYF.

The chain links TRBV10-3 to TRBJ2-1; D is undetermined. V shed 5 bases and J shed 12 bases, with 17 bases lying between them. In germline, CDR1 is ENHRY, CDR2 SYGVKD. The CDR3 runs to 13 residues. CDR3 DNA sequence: TGTGCCATCAGTATGGATACCATGGGCCGGCAGTTCTTC. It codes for CAISMDTMGRQFF.

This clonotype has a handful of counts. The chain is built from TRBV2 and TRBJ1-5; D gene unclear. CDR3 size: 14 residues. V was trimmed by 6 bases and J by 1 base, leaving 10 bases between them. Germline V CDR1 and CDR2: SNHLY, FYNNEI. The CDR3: CASSRGGSNQPQHF. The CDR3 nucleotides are TGTGCCAGCAGCCGTGGAGGAAGCAATCAGCCCCAGCATTTT.

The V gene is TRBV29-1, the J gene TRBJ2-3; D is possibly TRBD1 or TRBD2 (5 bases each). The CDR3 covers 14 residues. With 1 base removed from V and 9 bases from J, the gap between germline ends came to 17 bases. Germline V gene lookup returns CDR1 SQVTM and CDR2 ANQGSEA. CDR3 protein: CSVEARYQGETQYF. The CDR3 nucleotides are TGCAGCGTTGAAGCCCGATACCAGGGAGAGACGCAGTATTTT.

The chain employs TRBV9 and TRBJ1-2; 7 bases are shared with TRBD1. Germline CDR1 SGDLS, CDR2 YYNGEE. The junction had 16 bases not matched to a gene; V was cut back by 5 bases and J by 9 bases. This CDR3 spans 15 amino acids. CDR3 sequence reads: CASRDYRGARASYTF. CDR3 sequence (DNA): TGTGCCAGCAGGGACTACAGGGGCGCCCGCGCGAGCTACACCTTC.

The CDR3 reads CSVVRTVTDTQYF. CDR3 sequence (DNA): TGCAGCGTGGTACGGACAGTCACAGATACGCAGTATTTT. This sequence joins TRBV29-1 and TRBJ2-3, with D perhaps TRBD1 (6 bases). Germline CDR1 is SQVTM and CDR2 is ANQGSEA. The CDR3 has 13 residues. Trimming stripped 6 bases from V and 2 bases from J, with 12 bases between.

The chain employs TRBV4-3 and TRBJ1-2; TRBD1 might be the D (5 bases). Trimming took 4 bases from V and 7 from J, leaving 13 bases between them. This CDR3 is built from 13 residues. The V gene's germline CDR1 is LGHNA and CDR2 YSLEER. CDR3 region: CASSLGRGSGYTF. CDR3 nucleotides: TGCGCCAGCAGCCTGGGCCGGGGGAGTGGCTACACCTTC.

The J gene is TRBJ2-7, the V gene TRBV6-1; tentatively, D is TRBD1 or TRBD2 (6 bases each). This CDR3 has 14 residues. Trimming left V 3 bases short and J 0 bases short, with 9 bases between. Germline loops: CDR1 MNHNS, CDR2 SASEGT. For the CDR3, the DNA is TGTGCCAGCAGTGAGGGGGGACACTCCTACGAGCAGTACTTC. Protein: CASSEGGHSYEQYF.

The CDR3 DNA reads TGCGCCAGCAGCTGGGGGCGTAGCGGGGGTGCTGAAGATACGCAGTATTTT. Amino acids: CASSWGRSGGAEDTQYF. The chain is built from TRBV5-1 and TRBJ2-3, with 9 bases aligning to TRBD2. The trim removed 3 bases at V and 5 bases at J, leaving 13 bases unmatched. Germline CDR1 reads SGHRS; CDR2 reads YFSETQ. This CDR3 spans 17 amino acids.

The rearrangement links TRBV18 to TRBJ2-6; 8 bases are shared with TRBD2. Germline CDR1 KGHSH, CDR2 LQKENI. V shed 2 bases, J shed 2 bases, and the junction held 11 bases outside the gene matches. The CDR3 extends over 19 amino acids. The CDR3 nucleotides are TGTGCCAGCTCACCAACAACGGCGGGGGGACTGGCTGGGGCCAACGTCCTGACTTTC. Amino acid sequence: CASSPTTAGGLAGANVLTF. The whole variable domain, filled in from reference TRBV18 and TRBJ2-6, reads NAGVMQNPRHLVRRRGQEARLRCSPMKGHSHVYWYRQLPEEGLKFMVYLQKENIIDESGMPKERFSAEFPKEGPSILRIQQVVRGDSAAYFCASSPTTAGGLAGANVLTFGAGSRLTVL.

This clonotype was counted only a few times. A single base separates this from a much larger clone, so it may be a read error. In DNA form, the CDR3 reads TGTGCCAGCAGCCTGGGACGAGCGGGAATCTACGAGCAGTACTTC. Its protein product is CASSLGRAGIYEQYF. The chain has TRBV3-1 and TRBJ2-7, with 7 bases lining up with TRBD2. The CDR3 contains 15 residues. V was pared by 4 bases and J by 3 bases, with 9 bases of the junction left unmatched. Germline V gene data show CDR1 as LGHDT and CDR2 as YNNKEL (reference sequence).

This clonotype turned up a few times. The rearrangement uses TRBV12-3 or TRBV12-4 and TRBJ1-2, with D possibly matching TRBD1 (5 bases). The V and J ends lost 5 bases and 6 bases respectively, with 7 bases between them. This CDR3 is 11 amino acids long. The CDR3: CASSRDHGYTF. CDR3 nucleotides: TGTGCCAGCAGTCGGGACCATGGCTACACCTTC.